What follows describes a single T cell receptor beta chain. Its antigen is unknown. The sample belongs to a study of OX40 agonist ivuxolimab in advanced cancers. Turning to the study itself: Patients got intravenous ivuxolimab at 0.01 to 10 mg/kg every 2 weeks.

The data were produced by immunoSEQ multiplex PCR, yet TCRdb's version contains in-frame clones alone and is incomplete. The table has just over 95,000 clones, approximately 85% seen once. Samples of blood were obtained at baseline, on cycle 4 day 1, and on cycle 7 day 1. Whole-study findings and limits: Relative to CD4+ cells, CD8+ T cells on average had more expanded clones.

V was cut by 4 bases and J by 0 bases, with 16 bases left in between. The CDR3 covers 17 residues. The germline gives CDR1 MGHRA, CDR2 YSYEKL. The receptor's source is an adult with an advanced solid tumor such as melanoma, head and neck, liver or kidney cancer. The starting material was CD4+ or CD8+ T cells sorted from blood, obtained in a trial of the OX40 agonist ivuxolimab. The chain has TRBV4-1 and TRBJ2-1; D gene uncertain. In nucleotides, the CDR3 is TGCGCCAGCAGCCCCCGACTGCCACTAAGCTCCTACAATGAGCAGTTCTTC. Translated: CASSPRLPLSSYNEQFF.